This TCR beta chain was obtained from a study of metastatic and nonmetastatic thyroid tumors. Study-wide background: Comparative analysis of repertoires was undertaken across blood and tumor or nodule tissue obtained from malignant and benign thyroid patients.

A note on this clone: Its cognate antigen is unknown.

Treatment of any kind had been given to no patient before thyroid surgery. Through MiXCR, TCRdb re-clonotyped the PCR reads. Among about 13,000 clones listed, 33% were seen once. Notes on the study in general: In blood and tumor, TCR beta diversity was reportedly significantly higher in malignant thyroid tumors than in benign nodules.

Per germline, CDR1 DFQATT and CDR2 SNEGSKA (reference sequence). The CDR3 consists of 18 residues. The V gene lost 0 bases and the J gene lost 0 bases, with 21 bases spanning the gap. The sequencing sample was made of tumor tissue. The sequence was collected from a male donor with papillary thyroid cancer or a benign thyroid nodule (not recorded which). Some clones in this sample may be carry-over from other donors' samples. The rearrangement joins TRBV20-1 to TRBJ2-7; D is unclear. The CDR3 spells CSARDDFGLHPISYEQYF. The CDR3 bases are TGCAGTGCTAGAGATGACTTCGGCTTACACCCCATCTCCTACGAGCAGTACTTC.